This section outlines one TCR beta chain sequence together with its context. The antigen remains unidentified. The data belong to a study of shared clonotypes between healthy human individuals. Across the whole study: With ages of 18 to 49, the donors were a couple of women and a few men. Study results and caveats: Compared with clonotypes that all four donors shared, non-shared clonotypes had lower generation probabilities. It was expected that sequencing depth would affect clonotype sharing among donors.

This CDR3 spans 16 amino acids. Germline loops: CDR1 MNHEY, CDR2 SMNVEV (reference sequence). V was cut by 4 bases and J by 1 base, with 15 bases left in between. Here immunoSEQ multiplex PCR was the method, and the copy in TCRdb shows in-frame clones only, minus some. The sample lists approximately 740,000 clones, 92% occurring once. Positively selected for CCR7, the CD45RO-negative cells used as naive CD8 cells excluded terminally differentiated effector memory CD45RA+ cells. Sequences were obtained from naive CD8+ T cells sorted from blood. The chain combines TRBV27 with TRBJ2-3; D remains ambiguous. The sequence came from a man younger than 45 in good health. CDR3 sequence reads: CASSSRDMSGTDTQYF. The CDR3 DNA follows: TGTGCCAGCAGTTCAAGGGATATGTCTGGCACAGATACGCAGTATTTT.